The 17 T cell receptor beta chains listed next were all sequenced from one sample in a study of T cells in localized non-small cell lung cancer. Only in-frame clones appear in the TCRdb table, and some are missing; sequencing was by immunoSEQ multiplex PCR. The sample has some 72,000 clones, 80% to 90% seen once. The source material was peripheral blood, sampled before any cancer treatment. The receptor source for this set is a man between 40 and 70 years old with stage I lung adenocarcinoma.

The chain uses TRBV21-1 and TRBJ2-7; TRBD1, as called in the table, went unchecked against the DNA. TRBV21-1 represents a pseudogene. The CDR3 is 16 residues long. Here the CDR3 DNA reads TGTGCCAGCTCACGTTACCAGGACAGGGAATCCTACGAGCAGTACTTC. It is translated as CASSRYQDRESYEQYF.

The chain has TRBV28 and TRBJ1-1; D unresolved. CDR1 and CDR2 (germline): MDHEN, SYDVKM. The CDR3 consists of 11 residues. V lost 6 bases and J lost 5, with 7 bases in between. This CDR3 reads CASSRTTEAFF. CDR3 sequence (DNA): TGTGCCAGCAGCCGCACAACTGAAGCTTTCTTT.

The chain uses TRBV29-1 and TRBJ2-3, with D possibly TRBD2 on 6 matching bases. The CDR3 sequence is 14 residues long. The germline gives CDR1 SQVTM, CDR2 ANQGSEA. The V gene lost 5 bases and the J gene lost 2 bases, with 14 bases spanning the gap. Written as DNA, the CDR3 is TGCAGCGTTTTTAAATCGGGAGTCACAGATACGCAGTATTTT. It translates to CSVFKSGVTDTQYF.

This clone came up a few times. The CDR3 sequence: CASSFTPGGGYTF. CDR3 in DNA: TGTGCCAGCAGCTTTACCCCCGGCGGGGGCTACACCTTC. J is TRBJ1-2 and V is TRBV9; D uncertain. From germline, CDR1 is SGDLS and CDR2 YYNGEE. The ends were cut back, 4 bases at V and 8 bases at J, with 15 bases in the middle. The CDR3 covers 13 residues.

The rearrangement uses TRBV30 and TRBJ1-4; D remains ambiguous. V was clipped by 1 base and J by 8 bases, with 14 bases between them. CDR3 size: 14 residues. CDR1 is GTSNPN and CDR2 is SVGIG in the germline V gene (reference sequence). The CDR3 coding sequence is TGTGCCTGGAGTGGTCGGATCTCGGGCGAAAAACTGTTTTTT. Translating it yields CAWSGRISGEKLFF.

The rearrangement uses TRBV5-1 and TRBJ1-4, with D possibly matching TRBD1 (6 bases). CDR3 length equals 16 residues. The V and J ends lost 6 bases and 8 bases respectively, with 23 bases between them. Germline values: CDR1 SGHRS, CDR2 YFSETQ. The chain's CDR3 is CASTGYSGGPEEKLFF. CDR3 sequence (DNA): TGCGCCAGCACCGGGTACTCGGGGGGGCCGGAAGAAAAACTGTTTTTT.

The gene calls are TRBV5-6 and TRBJ2-5; D may match TRBD1 or TRBD2 (6 bases each). Germline CDR1 and CDR2: SGHDT and YYEEEE. CDR3 length equals 15 residues. Trimming shortened V by 2 bases and J by 4 bases, and 15 bases separated the two germline ends. For the CDR3, the DNA is TGTGCCAGCAGCTTATCGGGGGCATCAGGAGAGACCCAGTACTTC. Protein sequence: CASSLSGASGETQYF.

The chain is built from TRBV23-1 and TRBJ1-4, with TRBD1 as a possible D gene (5 bases). TRBV23-1 is placed among ORFs of uncertain function. Trimming cost V 11 bases and J 3 bases, with 10 bases left between them. The CDR3 is made up of 12 amino acids. The CDR3 DNA is TGCGCCCAGGGTACGGCTAATGAAAAACTGTTTTTT. This gives the protein CAQGTANEKLFF.

The genes are TRBV20-1 and TRBJ2-5; the D is unclear. Trimming removed 5 bases from V and 5 bases from J, with 6 bases in between. Germline CDR1 is DFQATT and CDR2 is SNEGSKA (reference sequence). This CDR3 contains 10 residues. The CDR3: CSAGIETQYF. The CDR3 nucleotides are TGCAGTGCTGGGATCGAGACCCAGTACTTC.

The sample holds one count of this clone. V and J are TRBV5-8 and TRBJ2-7; D remains unclear. The ends were cut back, 0 bases at V and 0 bases at J, with 10 bases in the middle. The CDR3 is 15 amino acids. Germline V gene sequence: CDR1 SGHTS, CDR2 YDEGEE. CDR3 protein: CASSLARFVSYEQYF. Here the CDR3 DNA reads TGTGCCAGCAGCTTGGCCAGGTTCGTCTCCTACGAGCAGTACTTC.

The V gene is TRBV6-6, the J gene TRBJ2-2; unclear D gene. Trimming pared 2 bases from V and 0 bases from J, leaving 4 bases between. The CDR3 extends over 14 amino acids. The germline gives CDR1 MNHNY, CDR2 SVGAGI (reference sequence). The CDR3, as DNA: TGTGCCAGCAGTTACATCGCGAACACCGGGGAGCTGTTTTTT. Its protein product is CASSYIANTGELFF.

The rearrangement links TRBV5-4 to TRBJ2-2, with D perhaps TRBD1 (5 bases). This CDR3 contains 16 residues. Between the trimmed V and J ends, which lost 4 bases and 2 bases, there was a span of 15 bases. Germline V CDR1 and CDR2: SGHNT, YYREEE (reference sequence). DNA of the CDR3: TGTGCCAGCAGCCCCCTGGGCAGGGTAAACACCGGGGAGCTGTTTTTT. Its protein product is CASSPLGRVNTGELFF. Full variable domain (outside the CDR3, taken from reference TRBV5-4 and TRBJ2-2): ETGVTQSPTHLIKTRGQQVTLRCSSQSGHNTVSWYQQALGQGPQFIFQYYREEENGRGNFPPRFSGLQFPNYSSELNVNALELDDSALYLCASSPLGRVNTGELFFGEGSRLTVL.

The chain employs TRBV7-3 and TRBJ1-3; 7 bases agree with TRBD1. V dropped 1 base and J dropped 3; count of bases not matched to a gene: 9. Germline values: CDR1 SGHTA, CDR2 FQGTGA. The CDR3 totals 17 residues. The CDR3 loop is CASSLMPQGNSGNTIYF. The CDR3, as DNA: TGTGCCAGCAGCTTAATGCCACAGGGGAATAGTGGAAACACCATATATTTT.

This clone showed up just a few times. DNA for the CDR3: TGTGCCTGGAGTGTCAATGAGCAGTTCTTC. Encoded protein: CAWSVNEQFF. The genes are TRBV30 and TRBJ2-1; no firm D call. CDR3 length equals 10 residues. The ends were cut back, 0 bases at V and 6 bases at J, with 0 bases in the middle. Looked up from germline, CDR1 is GTSNPN and CDR2 is SVGIG (reference sequence).

The V and J genes are TRBV25-1 and TRBJ2-1, with a weak D call TRBD1 (6 bases). Germline CDR1 MGHDK, CDR2 SYGVNS. V gave up 3 bases and J gave up 0 bases, with 9 bases separating them. The length of the CDR3 is 15 residues. In nucleotides, the CDR3 is TGTGCCAGCAGTGATAGGGGGAGCTCCTACAATGAGCAGTTCTTC. Protein: CASSDRGSSYNEQFF.

The rearrangement links TRBV28 to TRBJ1-2; 7 nucleotides agree with TRBD1. This CDR3 has 15 residues. Per the germline V gene, CDR1 is MDHEN and CDR2 is SYDVKM. V lost 5 bases to trimming and J lost 3 bases; unmatched junction nucleotides: 9. The DNA for the CDR3 is TGTGCCAGCAGTCACCGAGTTCAGGGGGACTATGGCTACACCTTC. Its protein is CASSHRVQGDYGYTF.

The chain combines TRBV7-2 with TRBJ1-2; D remains unclear. The CDR3 has 13 residues. Trimming cost V 1 base and J 8 bases, with 11 bases left between them. From germline, CDR1 is SGHTA and CDR2 FQGNSA. The CDR3 bases are TGTGCCAGCAGCTTAGACACCCTTCGGGGCTACACCTTC. Translating gives CASSLDTLRGYTF.